This T cell receptor beta chain appears in the sequencing data of a study of shared clonotypes between healthy human individuals. Study conclusions and caveats: Incomplete sequencing of sorted subsets was indicated by rarefaction despite large depth.

Naive CD8 populations comprised CD45RO-negative cells positively selected for CCR7, excluding terminally differentiated effector memory CD45RA+ cells. V lost 4 bases to trimming and J lost 2 bases, with 15 bases between them. Germline CDR1 LGHNA, CDR2 YSLEER. The CDR3 runs to 15 residues. A word on this clone: Its antigen is unidentified.

Here immunoSEQ multiplex PCR was the method, and the copy in TCRdb shows in-frame clones only, minus some. The sample has about 1,800,000 clones, less than 95% seen once. The source is a young man in good health. Sequences were obtained from naive CD8+ T cells sorted from blood. This chain joins TRBV4-3 and TRBJ2-7, with D tentatively TRBD2 (7 bases). This CDR3 reads CASSPSKGGTYEQYF. The CDR3 DNA follows: TGCGCCAGCAGCCCTTCAAAGGGGGGGACCTACGAGCAGTACTTC.